The next 15 T cell receptor beta chains were all read from a single sample in a study of shared clonotypes between healthy human individuals. Measured with immunoSEQ multiplex PCR; TCRdb has only the in-frame clones, and not every one. The sample lists about 450,000 clones, about four fifths occurring once. Sequenced material: PBMCs. The receptors here all came from a woman aged 40 to 50 in good health. Some clones in this sample may be carry-over from other donors' samples.

This chain uses TRBV7-3 with TRBJ2-7, with a possible D match to TRBD2 (5 bases). Germline assignment: CDR1 SGHTA and CDR2 FQGTGA. V was trimmed by 5 bases and J by 1 base, leaving 9 bases between them. The CDR3 contains 13 residues. The CDR3 coding sequence is TGTGCCAGCAGCCTCGGGATTTCCTACGAGCAGTACTTC. This sequence encodes CASSLGISYEQYF. The full variable domain, rest sourced from reference TRBV7-3 and TRBJ2-7, is GAGVSQTPSNKVTEKGKYVELRCDPISGHTALYWYRQSLGQGPEFLIYFQGTGAADDSGLPNDRFFAVRPEGSVSTLKIQRTERGDSAVYLCASSLGISYEQYFGPGTRLTVT.

The chain combines TRBV4-1 with TRBJ1-5; 9 bases are a match to TRBD1. J lost 6 bases, V lost 6 bases, and 6 bases had no gene match. The germline V gene has CDR1 MGHRA and CDR2 YSYEKL. This CDR3 has 14 amino acids. This CDR3 is CASRPTGGGQPQHF. The CDR3 DNA follows: TGCGCCAGCAGACCGACAGGGGGGGGTCAGCCCCAGCATTTT.

The chain recombines TRBV13 with TRBJ2-7, with 8 bases matching TRBD1. The trim removed 4 bases at V and 4 bases at J, leaving 6 bases unmatched. Germline V CDR1 and CDR2: PRHDT, FYEKMQ (reference sequence). CDR3 size: 14 residues. The CDR3 region is CASSSLDRDYEQYF. For the CDR3, the DNA is TGTGCCAGCAGCTCCCTGGACAGGGATTACGAGCAGTACTTC.

The chain uses TRBV30 and TRBJ1-2; the match to TRBD1 covers 9 bases. From germline, CDR1 is GTSNPN and CDR2 SVGIG (reference sequence). The CDR3 is 15 amino acids. V shed 8 bases and J 0 bases; nucleotides not matched to a gene: 10. The DNA for the CDR3 is TGTGCCGTACACACAGGGGGCGCGGCTAACTATGGCTACACCTTC. Its protein is CAVHTGGAANYGYTF. The full variable domain, completed using reference TRBV30 and TRBJ1-2, is SQTIHQWPATLVQPVGSPLSLECTVEGTSNPNLYWYRQAAGRGLQLLFYSVGIGQISSEVPQNLSASRPQDRQFILSSKKLLLSDSGFYLCAVHTGGAANYGYTFGSGTRLTVV.

CDR3 coding DNA: TGTGCCAGCAGCGTAGATGGGGGAGATAATTCACCCCTCCACTTT. Protein product: CASSVDGGDNSPLHF. V is TRBV9 and J is TRBJ1-6, with D possibly being TRBD1 (5 bases). V shed 0 bases and J shed 5 bases, with 9 bases lying between them. The V gene's germline CDR1 is SGDLS and CDR2 YYNGEE. This CDR3 is 15 amino acids long.

This chain links TRBV10-2 with TRBJ1-5; TRBD1 is a possible D gene (6 bases). Trimming removed 6 bases at V and 3 bases at J, with 9 bases between. CDR1 and CDR2 from the germline V gene are WSHSY and SAAADI. The CDR3 sequence is 13 residues long. The CDR3 protein is CASSRTDNQPQHF. The CDR3, as DNA: TGCGCCAGCAGCAGGACAGACAATCAGCCCCAGCATTTT.

The V call is TRBV11-2, the J call TRBJ1-1; no reliable D call. Trimming left V 3 bases short and J 8 bases short, with 13 bases between. This CDR3 contains 13 residues. Germline V CDR1 and CDR2: SGHAT, FQNNGV. The CDR3 here is CASSFSTSYEAFF. DNA for the CDR3: TGTGCCAGCAGCTTCTCCACGTCCTACGAAGCTTTCTTT.

This clone was detected once. The chain uses TRBV4-3 and TRBJ1-2; 7 bases align to TRBD1. The V gene end was trimmed by 1 base and the J gene end by 3 bases; junction bases not matched to a gene: 5. This CDR3 has 15 residues. Germline V gives CDR1 LGHNA, CDR2 YSLEER. CDR3: CASSQGRTGYYGYTF. CDR3 nucleotides: TGCGCCAGCAGCCAAGGTAGGACAGGCTACTATGGCTACACCTTC.

The CDR3 protein is CASSPPVRTDTQYF. CDR3 nucleotide sequence: TGTGCCAGCTCACCACCGGTGCGCACAGATACGCAGTATTTT. The V gene is TRBV18, the J gene TRBJ2-3; D unresolved. CDR3 size: 14 residues. V was shortened by 0 bases and J by 1 base, with 5 bases between the two germline ends. CDR1 is KGHSH and CDR2 is LQKENI in the germline V gene.

The rearrangement uses TRBV19 and TRBJ2-1, with 8 bases lining up with TRBD2. The length of the CDR3 is 16 residues. V trimming: 6 bases; J trimming: 0 bases; junction bases outside the gene matches: 7. The germline V gene encodes CDR1 LNHDA and CDR2 SQIVND (reference sequence). The CDR3 DNA is TGTGCCAGTAGGACTAGCGCCCTAAGCTCCTACAATGAGCAGTTCTTC. Protein sequence: CASRTSALSSYNEQFF.

The V gene is TRBV19, the J gene TRBJ1-4; D is uncertain. Looked up from germline, CDR1 is LNHDA and CDR2 is SQIVND (reference sequence). The germline V and J ends were trimmed by 5 bases and 3 bases, with 7 bases remaining between them. The CDR3 totals 13 residues. The CDR3 is CASSARANEKLFF. The DNA of the CDR3 is TGTGCCAGTAGTGCGCGGGCTAATGAAAAACTGTTTTTT.

The chain recombines TRBV5-8 with TRBJ1-2; D perhaps matches TRBD1 (6 bases). CDR3 size: 15 residues. Between the trimmed V and J ends, which lost 5 bases and 8 bases, there was a span of 22 bases. Germline V gives CDR1 SGHTS, CDR2 YDEGEE. The CDR3 DNA is TGTGCCAGCAGGCGGTTTTTTACTTCGACAGGAGGCTACACCTTC. Translation gives CASRRFFTSTGGYTF.

The chain recombines TRBV7-2 with TRBJ2-7; 8 bases are shared with TRBD2. In germline, CDR1 is SGHTA, CDR2 FQGNSA. V was clipped by 1 base and J by 3 bases; unmatched bases: 8. This CDR3 contains 16 residues. The CDR3 DNA follows: TGTGCCAGCAGCTTAGATCTGGGCGGGGGGATCTACGAGCAGTACTTC. This codes for CASSLDLGGGIYEQYF. The whole variable domain, filled in from reference TRBV7-2 and TRBJ2-7, reads GAGVSQSPSNKVTEKGKDVELRCDPISGHTALYWYRQSLGQGLEFLIYFQGNSAPDKSGLPSDRFSAERTGGSVSTLTIQRTQQEDSAVYLCASSLDLGGGIYEQYFGPGTRLTVT.

The chain recombines TRBV9 with TRBJ1-1; unclear D gene. CDR3 length: 13 amino acids. Germline CDR1 reads SGDLS; CDR2 reads YYNGEE. Deletions cut 3 bases from V and 0 bases from J, with 6 bases between. CDR3 coding DNA: TGTGCCAGCAGCGATTTCATGAACACTGAAGCTTTCTTT. This translates into CASSDFMNTEAFF. The entire variable domain, with the rest obtained from reference TRBV9 and TRBJ1-1, is as follows: DSGVTQTPKHLITATGQRVTLRCSPRSGDLSVYWYQQSLDQGLQFLIQYYNGEERAKGNILERFSAQQFPDLHSELNLSSLELGDSALYFCASSDFMNTEAFFGQGTRLTVV.

The CDR3 DNA follows: TGTGCCAGCACACTACAGGGAGGTGGCCAGGGCGAGCAGTACTTC. It encodes CASTLQGGGQGEQYF. The chain links TRBV6-1 to TRBJ2-7; D is perhaps TRBD1 or TRBD2 (6 bases each). Germline CDR1 and CDR2: MNHNS and SASEGT. The CDR3 spans 15 residues. The germline V and J ends were trimmed by 7 bases and 6 bases, with 22 bases remaining between them.